This T cell receptor (beta chain) was recovered during a study of T cells in Graves' hyperthyroidism and ophthalmopathy. Whole-study context: Blood from the periphery was taken at initial diagnosis, before any treatment.

The ends were cut back, 3 bases at V and 6 bases at J, with 12 bases in the middle. CDR3 length: 13 residues. Per germline, CDR1 SQVTM and CDR2 ANQGSEA. General study results and limits: A median around 6.4 months before onset, the model predicted ophthalmopathy.

Amplified regions were TCR beta CDR3 sequences from RNA transcripts. The study used the HTBI primer set for a first-round RT-PCR of the TCR CDR3. TCRdb reprocessed the multiplex PCR reads with MiXCR, giving one entry per CDR3 protein. The sample includes over 400,000 distinct CDR3 sequences, under 25% of them seen just once. The authors obtained PBMCs from 10 ml of fresh peripheral blood. This clonotype was seen a few times. What it recognizes is unknown. The sequence was collected from a woman in her seventies with Graves' ophthalmopathy. Material for sequencing was blood. The chain has TRBV29-1 and TRBJ1-5; tentative D call: TRBD1 (5 bases). Here the CDR3 reads CSVDGGLGQPQHF. The DNA of the CDR3 is TGCAGCGTTGACGGGGGTCTGGGTCAGCCCCAGCATTTT.